The 14 T cell receptor beta chains presented below share a single source sample, sequenced in a study of graft-versus-host responses after intestinal transplantation. These receptors' targets are unknown. The table came from immunoSEQ multiplex PCR; TCRdb's copy has only in-frame clones and leaves some out. This table has roughly 110,000 clones, 85% to 95% appearing once. This sample comprised unstimulated CD4+ T cells sorted from spleen or lymph node cells, obtained before transplant. The receptors derive from a human donor who was the organ donor for an intestinal transplant.

The chain links TRBV11-2 to TRBJ2-3, with 9 bases that match TRBD2. Germline V gene sequence: CDR1 SGHAT, CDR2 FQNNGV. The CDR3 is made up of 15 amino acids. After removal of 5 bases from V and 2 bases from J, the junction contained 5 bases not matched to a gene. CDR3 sequence reads: CASSALAGNTDTQYF. The DNA for the CDR3 is TGTGCCAGCAGCGCCCTAGCGGGGAACACAGATACGCAGTATTTT.

The chain recombines TRBV19 with TRBJ1-2; 7 bases match TRBD1. Germline values: CDR1 LNHDA, CDR2 SQIVND (reference sequence). This CDR3 comprises 12 residues. J lost 10 bases, V lost 5 bases, and 7 bases had no gene match. The chain's CDR3 is CASSPRTGTYTF. Here the CDR3 DNA reads TGTGCCAGTAGTCCGAGGACAGGAACCTACACCTTC.

The chain is built from TRBV7-9 and TRBJ2-3; TRBD2 matches 8 bases. V dropped 2 bases and J dropped 3; count of bases not matched to a gene: 4. The length of the CDR3 is 15 residues. The V gene's germline CDR1 is SEHNR and CDR2 FQNEAQ (reference sequence). The CDR3 protein is CASSLSGSATDTQYF. In DNA form, the CDR3 reads TGTGCCAGCAGCTTAAGCGGGAGTGCAACAGATACGCAGTATTTT.

There are a few counts of this clone. This chain links TRBV19 with TRBJ1-3; D perhaps matches TRBD1 (6 bases). The length of the CDR3 is 16 residues. The germline V gene has CDR1 LNHDA and CDR2 SQIVND (reference sequence). The germline V and J ends were trimmed by 5 bases and 2 bases, with 16 bases remaining between them. Here the CDR3 reads CASSVLTGNAGNTIYF. The CDR3 bases are TGTGCCAGTAGTGTCCTAACAGGGAATGCTGGAAACACCATATATTTT.

The V gene is TRBV28, the J gene TRBJ2-5; D possibly corresponds to TRBD1 (6 bases). CDR1 and CDR2 (germline): MDHEN, SYDVKM. The V end lost 8 bases, the J end lost 2 bases, and 18 bases lay between the germline ends. The length of the CDR3 is 15 residues. The CDR3 nucleotides are TGTGCCAGCGGGGAACAGGGCGCCCGTCAAGAGACCCAGTACTTC. Its translation: CASGEQGARQETQYF.

The J gene is TRBJ1-3, the V gene TRBV6-5, with 8 bases lining up with TRBD1. The CDR3 totals 14 residues. Germline-derived CDR1 and CDR2 are MNHEY and SVGAGI. With V trimmed by 6 bases and J by 2 bases, 3 bases remained unmatched. CDR3 region: CASSRGQAGNTIYF. CDR3 nucleotides: TGTGCCAGCAGCCGGGGACAGGCTGGAAACACCATATATTTT.

The chain uses TRBV6-6 and TRBJ2-7, with no clear D. The CDR3 has 15 residues. Germline V lookup: CDR1 MNHNY, CDR2 SVGAGI (reference sequence). The germline V and J ends were trimmed by 2 bases and 0 bases, with 11 bases remaining between them. The CDR3 loop reads CASSYIGGNSYEQYF. DNA of the CDR3: TGTGCCAGCAGTTACATCGGCGGAAACTCCTACGAGCAGTACTTC.

This chain connects TRBV28 to TRBJ2-5; the match to TRBD2 covers 7 bases. Trimming removed 3 bases from V and 5 bases from J; junction bases left unmatched: 3. This CDR3 is built from 13 residues. Germline V gene data show CDR1 as MDHEN and CDR2 as SYDVKM. CDR3 DNA sequence: TGTGCCAGCAGTTTGTGGGGGGGGGAGACCCAGTACTTC. It codes for CASSLWGGETQYF. Complete variable domain (other parts from reference TRBV28 and TRBJ2-5): DVKVTQSSRYLVKRTGEKVFLECVQDMDHENMFWYRQDPGLGLRLIYFSYDVKMKEKGDIPEGYSVSREKKERFSLILESASTNQTSMYLCASSLWGGETQYFGPGTRLLVL.

The rearrangement uses TRBV10-3 and TRBJ2-4, with D possibly TRBD1 on 6 matching bases. The V gene's germline CDR1 is ENHRY and CDR2 SYGVKD. CDR3 length: 14 amino acids. The V and J ends lost 0 bases and 6 bases respectively, with 9 bases between them. In nucleotides, the CDR3 is TGTGCCATCAGTGAGTCGCCAGGGGTAAACATTCAGTACTTC. Protein sequence: CAISESPGVNIQYF.

This clone was detected once. This chain joins TRBV4-1 and TRBJ1-1; TRBD1 aligns across 7 bases. The trim removed 3 bases at V and 2 bases at J, leaving 6 bases unmatched. CDR1 is MGHRA, CDR2 YSYEKL, per germline. The CDR3 loop spans 15 amino acids. The CDR3 region is CASSHTTGPNTEAFF. The CDR3 nucleotides read TGCGCCAGCAGCCACACGACAGGGCCTAACACTGAAGCTTTCTTT.

The chain couples TRBV4-1 to TRBJ2-5; 10 bases match TRBD1. Losses at the gene ends were 1 base for V and 6 bases for J; bases not matched to a gene: 5. The germline gives CDR1 MGHRA, CDR2 YSYEKL. The CDR3 runs 15 residues. This chain's CDR3 is CASSQAGTGDKTQYF. Here the CDR3 DNA reads TGCGCCAGCAGCCAAGCCGGGACAGGGGATAAGACCCAGTACTTC.

The chain combines TRBV2 with TRBJ1-4; 8 nucleotides line up with TRBD1. Germline V lookup: CDR1 SNHLY, CDR2 FYNNEI. The V and J ends lost 6 bases and 7 bases, in that order; junction bases with no gene match: 4. The CDR3 consists of 13 residues. The CDR3 protein is CASRDRGFEKLFF. The CDR3 DNA is TGTGCCAGCAGAGACAGGGGATTTGAAAAACTGTTTTTT.

The CDR3: CASSYSPGGGEQYF. Here the CDR3 DNA reads TGTGCCAGCAGTTACTCCCCAGGGGGGGGCGAGCAGTACTTC. The chain recombines TRBV6-6 with TRBJ2-7; the D gene could be TRBD1 or TRBD2 (7 bases each). V gave up 0 bases and J gave up 6 bases, with 12 bases separating them. Looked up from germline, CDR1 is MNHNY and CDR2 is SVGAGI (reference sequence). The CDR3 consists of 14 residues.

A remark on this clone: Other nucleotide sequences in the sample specify the same CDR3. Here the CDR3 reads CASSRQGANTEAFF. The CDR3 coding sequence is TGTGCCAGTAGTAGACAGGGGGCGAACACTGAAGCTTTCTTT. The rearrangement uses TRBV19 and TRBJ1-1; TRBD1 aligns across 10 bases. The V gene end was trimmed by 4 bases and the J gene end by 1 base; junction bases not matched to a gene: 0. The CDR3 runs 14 residues. Germline-derived CDR1 and CDR2 are LNHDA and SQIVND (reference sequence).